The rows below give T cell receptor beta chains drawn from one sample of a study of beta chain features in type 1 diabetes. Here immunoSEQ multiplex PCR was the method, and the copy in TCRdb shows in-frame clones only, minus some. The sample contains some 660,000 clones, about an eighth of which appear only once. The sample was naive CD4+ T cells from blood. Receptors were obtained from a young man with type 1 diabetes. The CDR3 runs from the conserved cysteine through the conserved F or W. Fields, in order: J gene, V gene, CDR3 length, clone size, D gene, CDR3 DNA, CDR3 protein. The D gene is left open where the match is weak. Only part of the rows carry a size: once, few, many, or a class if the clone is expanded.

J: TRBJ1-4; V: TRBV23-1; length: 17; size: -; D: TRBD1; DNA: TGCGCCAGCAGTCAATTATGCAGGGGGCGCGTTAATGAAAAACTGTTTTTT; CDR3: CASSQLCRGRVNEKLFF
J: TRBJ2-2; V: TRBV25-1; length: 16; size: few; D: -; DNA: TGTGCCAGCAGTGTCGGGAGTGGAGTTAACACCGGGGAGCTGTTTTTT; CDR3: CASSVGSGVNTGELFF
J: TRBJ1-2; V: TRBV7-2; length: 13; size: few; D: -; DNA: TGTGCCAGCAGCTTAGGGGCAGCGTATGGCTACACCTTC; CDR3: CASSLGAAYGYTF
J: TRBJ2-5; V: TRBV5-1; length: 15; size: -; D: TRBD2; DNA: TGCGCCAGCAGCAGTCGACTAGCGGGAAGGGAGACCCAGTACTTC; CDR3: CASSSRLAGRETQYF
J: TRBJ2-3; V: TRBV30; length: 12; size: few; D: -; DNA: TGTGCCTGGGCGGTTAATCGCGATACGCAGTATTTT; CDR3: CAWAVNRDTQYF
J: TRBJ2-1; V: TRBV6-1; length: 15; size: few; D: TRBD1; DNA: TGTGCCAGCAGTTCCCGGGACAGACCTTCGGGTGAGCAGTTCTTC; CDR3: CASSSRDRPSGEQFF
J: TRBJ1-4; V: TRBV28; length: 13; size: -; D: -; DNA: TGTGCCAGCGGCGCGGGAGCTAATGAAAAACTGTTTTTT; CDR3: CASGAGANEKLFF
J: TRBJ2-5; V: TRBV5-1; length: 14; size: -; D: -; DNA: TGCGCCAGCAACCTCGGGACTGCTGAGGAGACCCAGTACTTC; CDR3: CASNLGTAEETQYF
J: TRBJ2-1; V: TRBV7-9; length: 19; size: -; D: TRBD2; DNA: TGTGCCAGCAGCTTAGGGCTAGCGGGGGCCCCCGTTCACTACAATGAGCAGTTCTTC; CDR3: CASSLGLAGAPVHYNEQFF
J: TRBJ2-1; V: TRBV7-9; length: 15; size: few; D: TRBD1; DNA: TGTGCCAGCAGCGTAGGGACAGGGAGTTACAATGAGCAGTTCTTC; CDR3: CASSVGTGSYNEQFF
J: TRBJ1-5; V: TRBV30; length: 14; size: few; D: -; DNA: TGTGCCTGGAGTGTACTACAGTCTAATCAGCCCCAGCATTTT; CDR3: CAWSVLQSNQPQHF
J: TRBJ1-5; V: TRBV28; length: 14; size: few; D: -; DNA: TGTGCCAGCAGTTTAGGGGGGGAGGATCAGCCCCAGCATTTT; CDR3: CASSLGGEDQPQHF
J: TRBJ2-3; V: TRBV7-9; length: 17; size: few; D: TRBD2; DNA: TGTGCCAGCAGCTTACAACATACTAGCGGACCGACAGATACGCAGTATTTT; CDR3: CASSLQHTSGPTDTQYF
J: TRBJ1-1; V: TRBV6-5; length: 11; size: -; D: -; DNA: TGTGCCAGCACCCAGGGTTTGGCGGCTTTCTTT; CDR3: CASTQGLAAFF
J: TRBJ1-2; V: TRBV30; length: 12; size: few; D: -; DNA: TGTGCCTGGGGTTTCCCAGGCAATGGCTACACCTTC; CDR3: CAWGFPGNGYTF
J: TRBJ1-1; V: TRBV11-2; length: 13; size: few; D: -; DNA: TGTGCCAGCAGCCCATCTGAGTTCACTGAAGCTTTCTTT; CDR3: CASSPSEFTEAFF
J: TRBJ2-7; V: TRBV30; length: 13; size: -; D: TRBD2; DNA: TGTGCCTGGAGGCCCGGGGGGATCAGCGAGCAGTACTTC; CDR3: CAWRPGGISEQYF
J: TRBJ1-5; V: TRBV7-2; length: 16; size: few; D: -; DNA: TGTGCCAGCAGCTTAGCCCTTTCGAGTAGCAATCAGCCCCAGCATTTT; CDR3: CASSLALSSSNQPQHF
J: TRBJ1-1; V: TRBV11-1; length: 15; size: few; D: TRBD1; DNA: TGTGCCAGCAGCTTAGAGGACAGGTTGAACACTGAAGCTTTCTTT; CDR3: CASSLEDRLNTEAFF
J: TRBJ2-3; V: TRBV28; length: 16; size: few; D: -; DNA: TGTGCCAGCAGTTTATCAGCGCCACTTAGCACAGATACGCAGTATTTT; CDR3: CASSLSAPLSTDTQYF
J: TRBJ2-2; V: TRBV30; length: 15; size: -; D: TRBD1; DNA: TGTGCCTGGAGGGATACAGGGGCCAACACCGGGGAGCTGTTTTTT; CDR3: CAWRDTGANTGELFF
J: TRBJ1-5; V: TRBV18; length: 15; size: -; D: -; DNA: TGTGCCAGCTCACAGGGGTTAGACCTTAATCAGCCCCAGCATTTT; CDR3: CASSQGLDLNQPQHF
J: TRBJ1-3; V: TRBV14; length: 13; size: few; D: -; DNA: TGTGCCAGCAGCCGGAATGTTGGAAACACCATATATTTT; CDR3: CASSRNVGNTIYF
J: TRBJ2-1; V: TRBV9; length: 16; size: -; D: -; DNA: TGTGCCAGCAGCGTAGGTGGTGAGGGAGCGGTGAGTGAGCAGTTCTTC; CDR3: CASSVGGEGAVSEQFF
J: TRBJ2-5; V: TRBV5-1; length: 15; size: -; D: TRBD1; DNA: TGCGCCAGCAGCTCTACAGGGGCCATCCAAGAGACCCAGTACTTC; CDR3: CASSSTGAIQETQYF
J: TRBJ2-1; V: TRBV5-1; length: 12; size: few; D: TRBD1; DNA: TGCGCCAGCAGCCCGGAAGACAGGGTGCAGTTCTTC; CDR3: CASSPEDRVQFF
J: TRBJ2-1; V: TRBV9; length: 14; size: few; D: TRBD2; DNA: TGTGCCAGCAGCGTAGGACTAGCGGGAGACAAGCAGTTCTTC; CDR3: CASSVGLAGDKQFF
J: TRBJ2-2; V: TRBV11-1; length: 18; size: -; D: TRBD2; DNA: TGTGCCAGCAGCCACAGGGGACTAGCGGGAGCGAGCACCGGGGAGCTGTTTTTT; CDR3: CASSHRGLAGASTGELFF
J: TRBJ2-5; V: TRBV10-1; length: 16; size: -; D: -; DNA: TGCGCCAGCAGTTCTCCAGGGTGGCGTCGGCTGGAGACCCAGTACTTC; CDR3: CASSSPGWRRLETQYF
J: TRBJ2-1; V: TRBV9; length: 16; size: -; D: -; DNA: TGTGCCAGCAGCGTCAACTCCCTTCCTCTCGGGGGAGAGCAGTTCTTC; CDR3: CASSVNSLPLGGEQFF
J: TRBJ2-5; V: TRBV2; length: 10; size: -; D: -; DNA: TGTGCCAGCAGACAAGAGACCCAGTACTTC; CDR3: CASRQETQYF
J: TRBJ2-2; V: TRBV4-1; length: 15; size: -; D: -; DNA: TGCGCCAGCAGCCGCCGGGGGCCCAACACCGGGGAGCTGTTTTTT; CDR3: CASSRRGPNTGELFF
J: TRBJ1-1; V: TRBV10-3; length: 13; size: few; D: -; DNA: TGTGCCATAAAACCCACCGGGGGCACTGAAGCTTTCTTT; CDR3: CAIKPTGGTEAFF
J: TRBJ2-7; V: TRBV5-1; length: 11; size: -; D: -; DNA: TGCGCCAGCAGAGGGGAGAGCGAGCAGTACTTC; CDR3: CASRGESEQYF
J: TRBJ2-1; V: TRBV29-1; length: 19; size: few; D: TRBD2; DNA: TGCAGCGCTAACTGGCCAAGGGCGCACAAGCGGGAGGGCCCCAATGAGCAGTTCTTC; CDR3: CSANWPRAHKREGPNEQFF
J: TRBJ1-1; V: TRBV5-4; length: 14; size: -; D: TRBD1; DNA: TGTGCCAGCAGTTTGACAGGGGCGAACACTGAAGCTTTCTTT; CDR3: CASSLTGANTEAFF
J: TRBJ2-5; V: TRBV2; length: 12; size: few; D: TRBD1; DNA: TGTGCCGGACACAGGGGGGAAGAGACCCAGTACTTC; CDR3: CAGHRGEETQYF
J: TRBJ2-3; V: TRBV19; length: 11; size: -; D: -; DNA: TGTGCCAGTAGTACCGCAGATACGCAGTATTTT; CDR3: CASSTADTQYF
J: TRBJ1-2; V: TRBV6-5; length: 13; size: -; D: -; DNA: TGTGCCAGCAGACAAACTGCTACCTATGGCTACACCTTC; CDR3: CASRQTATYGYTF
J: TRBJ1-2; V: TRBV27; length: 12; size: -; D: -; DNA: TGTGCCAGCAGTTCAGGGTACTATGGCTACACCTTC; CDR3: CASSSGYYGYTF
J: TRBJ1-2; V: TRBV30; length: 14; size: few; D: -; DNA: TGTGCCTGGAGTGTAAGGGTGGGCTACTATGGCTACACCTTC; CDR3: CAWSVRVGYYGYTF
J: TRBJ1-5; V: TRBV6-1; length: 14; size: -; D: -; DNA: TGTGCCAGCAGTGAACCGGCACCCTGGGAGCCCCAGCATTTT; CDR3: CASSEPAPWEPQHF
J: TRBJ1-5; V: TRBV30; length: 13; size: -; D: -; DNA: TGTGCCTGGAGCGACAGTCCCAATCAGCCCCAGCATTTT; CDR3: CAWSDSPNQPQHF
J: TRBJ2-3; V: TRBV12-5; length: 14; size: few; D: -; DNA: TGTGCTAGTAGAGCAGAAAGTGGTGTTGCTACGCAGTATTTT; CDR3: CASRAESGVATQYF
J: TRBJ1-1; V: TRBV6-1; length: 13; size: -; D: -; DNA: TGTGCCAGCAGTGATGGAGGGTGGACTGAAGCTTTCTTT; CDR3: CASSDGGWTEAFF
J: TRBJ1-4; V: TRBV7-2; length: 18; size: -; D: TRBD1; DNA: TGTGCCAGCAGTTTTACCCACTGGCGGACAGGGGGGAATGAAAAACTGTTTTTT; CDR3: CASSFTHWRTGGNEKLFF
J: TRBJ2-5; V: TRBV7-9; length: 15; size: -; D: -; DNA: TGTGCCAGCAGCCCGTCACTAGGACTACGGGGGACCCAGTACTTC; CDR3: CASSPSLGLRGTQYF
J: TRBJ1-2; V: TRBV4-3; length: 15; size: -; D: -; DNA: TGCGCCAGCAGCCGGCACGGACACGTTAACTATGGCTACACCTTC; CDR3: CASSRHGHVNYGYTF
J: TRBJ1-1; V: TRBV29-1; length: 15; size: few; D: -; DNA: TGCAGCGTGCTCGGCCCCGGAGGTGGTTACACTGAAGCTTTCTTT; CDR3: CSVLGPGGGYTEAFF
J: TRBJ2-3; V: TRBV7-8; length: 15; size: -; D: TRBD1; DNA: TGTGCCAGCAGCCGGGACAGGGAATGGGCAGATACGCAGTATTTT; CDR3: CASSRDREWADTQYF